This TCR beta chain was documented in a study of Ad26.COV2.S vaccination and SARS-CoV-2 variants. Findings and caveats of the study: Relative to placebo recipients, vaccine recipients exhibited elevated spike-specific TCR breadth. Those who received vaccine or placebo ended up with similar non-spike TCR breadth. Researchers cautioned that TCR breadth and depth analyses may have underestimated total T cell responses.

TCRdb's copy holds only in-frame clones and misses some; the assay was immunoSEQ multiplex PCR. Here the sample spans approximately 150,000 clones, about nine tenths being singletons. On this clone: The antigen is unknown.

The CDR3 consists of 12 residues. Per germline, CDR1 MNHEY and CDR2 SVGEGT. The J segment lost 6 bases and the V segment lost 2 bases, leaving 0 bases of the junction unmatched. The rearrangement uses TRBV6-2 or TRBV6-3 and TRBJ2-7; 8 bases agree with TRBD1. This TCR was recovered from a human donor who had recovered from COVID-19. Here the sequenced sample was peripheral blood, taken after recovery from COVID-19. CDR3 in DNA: TGTGCCAGCAGTTACGACAGGGGCGAGCAGTACTTC. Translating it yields CASSYDRGEQYF.